The 26 T cell receptor beta chains reported below all come from one sample, sequenced in a study of blood T cells in healthy people across ages. A second PCR of about 7 to 12 cycles used a sample-barcoded 5' primer and a J-beta primer mix. MiXCR, run by TCRdb on the 5' RACE reads, gives a single entry per CDR3 protein. The sample comprises some 1.6 million distinct CDR3 sequences, about 32% of which are singletons, and 10% to 12% rests with the top ten. Sequencing was carried out using blood. The receptor source for this set is a woman in her 30s in good health.

Points on this clonotype: At one boundary the junction diverges from the germline segment, which might be a read error. The chain couples TRBV3-1 to TRBJ2-7, with D maybe TRBD2 (5 bases). The germline CDR1 and CDR2 sequences are LGHDT and YNNKEL (reference sequence). The CDR3 runs 17 residues. CDR3 region: CASSQDVWSGGNYEQYF. The CDR3 DNA sequence: TGCGCCAGCAGCCAAGATGTATGGAGCGGTGGGAACTACGAGCAGTACTTC.

The rearrangement links TRBV4-2 to TRBJ2-1, with TRBD2 identical over 11 bases. Germline values: CDR1 LGHNA, CDR2 YNFKEQ. The CDR3 has 15 amino acids. J gave up 9 bases and V 1 base, and 5 bases lay outside the gene matches. In nucleotides, the CDR3 is TGTGCCAGCAGCCAAGGTAGCGGGGGGGACAGTGAGCAGTTCTTC. Amino acids: CASSQGSGGDSEQFF.

This sequence joins TRBV18 and TRBJ2-5; 14 bases line up with TRBD2. Germline lookup yields CDR1 KGHSH and CDR2 LQKENI. The CDR3 length is 17 residues. With 3 bases clipped from V and 1 base from J, the junction kept 4 bases outside the gene matches. The CDR3, as DNA: TGTGCCAGCTCACCGGGACTAGCGGGAGTAGGCCAAGAGACCCAGTACTTC. Translation gives CASSPGLAGVGQETQYF.

Of note for this clonotype: A much larger clone is a single base away; this may be a read error. V gene TRBV13 combines with J gene TRBJ2-7, with a possible D match to TRBD2 (6 bases). This CDR3 has 15 amino acids. Trimming left V 6 bases short and J 3 bases short, with 18 bases between. Germline V lookup: CDR1 PRHDT, CDR2 FYEKMQ (reference sequence). This CDR3 is CASRGLNGGNYEQYF. Here the CDR3 DNA reads TGTGCCAGCAGGGGGCTGAACGGGGGAAACTACGAGCAGTACTTC.

The table lists this clonotype with many counts. The gene calls are TRBV29-1 and TRBJ2-3, with a tentative D call TRBD2 (5 bases). Trimming cost V 0 bases and J 0 bases, with 10 bases left between them. Germline V lookup: CDR1 SQVTM, CDR2 ANQGSEA. CDR3 size: 15 residues. CDR3 residues: CSVEDLEESTDTQYF. CDR3 coding DNA: TGCAGCGTTGAAGATCTGGAGGAGAGCACAGATACGCAGTATTTT.

V is TRBV10-3 and J is TRBJ2-5; the match to TRBD2 covers 7 bases. The V gene's germline CDR1 is ENHRY and CDR2 SYGVKD. V shed 6 bases, J shed 3 bases, and the junction held 10 bases outside the gene matches. CDR3 size: 15 residues. In DNA, the CDR3 is TGTGCCATCAGGCCATCTAGCGGAACCGAAGAGACCCAGTACTTC. This sequence encodes CAIRPSSGTEETQYF.

This chain connects TRBV20-1 to TRBJ1-5; D is uncertain. The germline CDR1 and CDR2 sequences are DFQATT and SNEGSKA (reference sequence). CDR3 size: 12 residues. Deletions cut 8 bases from V and 2 bases from J, with 10 bases between. CDR3 residues: CSLGIGNQPQHF. Written as DNA, the CDR3 is TGCAGTCTAGGGATTGGCAATCAGCCCCAGCATTTT.

The genes are TRBV12-3 or TRBV12-4 and TRBJ2-7, with D perhaps TRBD2 (5 bases). V lost 4 bases, J lost 0 bases, and 13 bases lay in between. CDR3 size: 15 residues. The CDR3 DNA reads as TGTGCCAGCAGTTCGGACTCTTCGAGCTCCTACGAGCAGTACTTC. Protein product: CASSSDSSSSYEQYF.

CDR3 residues: CASSVSSYDNEQFF. Here the CDR3 DNA reads TGTGCCAGCAGTGTAAGTTCCTATGACAATGAGCAGTTCTTC. V gene TRBV2 combines with J gene TRBJ2-1; D gene unclear. The CDR3 runs 14 residues. Germline lookup yields CDR1 SNHLY and CDR2 FYNNEI. Trimming took 4 bases from V and 5 from J, leaving 12 bases between them.

On this clonotype itself: One junction end does not reproduce the germline sequence, and a read error may be involved. The chain employs TRBV5-8 and TRBJ2-7; perhaps D is TRBD1 or TRBD2 (5 bases each). CDR1 and CDR2 (germline): SGHTS, YDEGEE. The CDR3 spans 13 residues. CDR3: CAGSLYGGGEQYF. CDR3 DNA: TGTGCCGGCAGCTTGTATGGGGGTGGCGAGCAGTACTTC.

In regard to this clonotype: Germline and junction disagree at one end, which may indicate a read error. The J gene is TRBJ2-3, the V gene TRBV20-1, with 12 bases fitting TRBD1. CDR3 length: 16 residues. Germline V gene lookup returns CDR1 DFQATT and CDR2 SNEGSKA (reference sequence). CDR3 bases: TGCAGTGCTAGTGGGGACAGGGGGCGAGGAACAGATGCGCAGTATTTT. Its protein is CSASGDRGRGTDAQYF.

The J gene is TRBJ2-4, the V gene TRBV20-1; D gene ambiguous. Germline V gene lookup returns CDR1 DFQATT and CDR2 SNEGSKA (reference sequence). The CDR3 has 13 residues. The V end lost 6 bases, the J end lost 0 bases, and 9 bases lay between the germline ends. The CDR3 DNA reads as TGCAGTGCCCCGCCCGGAGCCAAAAACATTCAGTACTTC. Its protein product is CSAPPGAKNIQYF.

J is TRBJ1-2 and V is TRBV28, with no clear D. Looked up from germline, CDR1 is MDHEN and CDR2 is SYDVKM. Between the trimmed V and J ends, which lost 6 bases and 8 bases, there was a span of 16 bases. The CDR3 has 13 residues. CDR3 protein: CASRGLWGGGYTF. CDR3 bases: TGTGCCAGCAGAGGACTCTGGGGAGGGGGCTACACCTTC.

The gene calls are TRBV20-1 and TRBJ2-7, with 9 bases aligning to TRBD1. The V gene's germline CDR1 is DFQATT and CDR2 SNEGSKA (reference sequence). The CDR3 loop spans 13 amino acids. V shed 4 bases, J shed 3 bases, and the junction held 4 bases outside the gene matches. CDR3 nucleotide sequence: TGCAGTGCTATGGGACAGGGAAACTACGAGCAGTACTTC. It translates to CSAMGQGNYEQYF.

The chain uses TRBV27 and TRBJ1-2; D may be TRBD1 (6 bases). The CDR3 is made up of 13 amino acids. V gave up 4 bases and J gave up 8 bases, with 14 bases separating them. Germline V gene data show CDR1 as MNHEY and CDR2 as SMNVEV (reference sequence). CDR3 coding DNA: TGTGCCAGCAGTTCTGTGGGGGCTGGAGGCTACACCTTC. This codes for CASSSVGAGGYTF.

The genes are TRBV15 and TRBJ2-2; D is ambiguous. This CDR3 comprises 13 residues. The V end lost 3 bases, the J end lost 2 bases, and 4 bases lay between the germline ends. The germline V gene has CDR1 LNHNV and CDR2 YYDKDF (reference sequence). This CDR3 is CATSSSNTGELFF. The CDR3 coding sequence is TGTGCCACCAGCAGTTCTAACACCGGGGAGCTGTTTTTT. Drawing the rest from reference TRBV15 and TRBJ2-2, the complete variable domain is DAMVIQNPRYQVTQFGKPVTLSCSQTLNHNVMYWYQQKSSQAPKLLFHYYDKDFNNEADTPDNFQSRRPNTSFCFLDIRSPGLGDTAMYLCATSSSNTGELFFGEGSRLTVL.

Details on this clonotype: At one end, the junction sequence differs from germline, possibly due to a read error. The chain joins TRBV3-1 to TRBJ1-1; weak D call: TRBD1 (5 bases). Germline V CDR1 and CDR2: LGHDT, YNNKEL (reference sequence). This CDR3 has 13 amino acids. In DNA, the CDR3 is TGTGCCGGCAGCCAATACGGGGGCACTGAAGCTTTCTTT. Translating gives CAGSQYGGTEAFF.

The V call is TRBV7-6, the J call TRBJ2-3; D gene uncertain. The V end lost 0 bases, the J end lost 4 bases, and 11 bases lay between the germline ends. Looked up from germline, CDR1 is SGHVS and CDR2 is FNYEAQ. The CDR3 totals 15 residues. The CDR3 reads CASSLAVGWADTQYF. In nucleotides, the CDR3 is TGTGCCAGCAGCTTAGCCGTGGGGTGGGCAGATACGCAGTATTTT.

The chain uses TRBV4-1 and TRBJ2-1, with D unresolved. CDR3 size: 17 residues. From germline, CDR1 is MGHRA and CDR2 YSYEKL. V was clipped by 2 bases and J by 0 bases, with 14 bases between them. The CDR3 here is CASSQYVRRSSYNEQFF. CDR3 DNA sequence: TGCGCCAGCAGCCAATATGTTCGGCGCAGCTCCTACAATGAGCAGTTCTTC.

The chain joins TRBV6-1 to TRBJ2-1; tentative D call: TRBD1 (6 bases). The CDR3 consists of 15 residues. V dropped 6 bases and J dropped 0 bases, with 12 bases sitting between them. Germline V gives CDR1 MNHNS, CDR2 SASEGT. The CDR3 spells CASRIWTDSYNEQFF. DNA for the CDR3: TGTGCCAGCAGGATCTGGACAGACTCCTACAATGAGCAGTTCTTC.

The V and J genes are TRBV20-1 and TRBJ2-3; D unresolved. V was cut by 2 bases and J by 1 base, with 7 bases left in between. Germline CDR1 reads DFQATT; CDR2 reads SNEGSKA (reference sequence). CDR3 length: 13 residues. The CDR3 protein is CSARWLGTDTQYF. CDR3 bases: TGCAGTGCTAGATGGCTGGGCACAGATACGCAGTATTTT.

V usage is TRBV12-3 or TRBV12-4 and J usage is TRBJ2-5; D is uncertain. Trimming took off 5 bases at V and 5 bases at J, with 9 bases between the two ends. The CDR3 covers 12 residues. The CDR3, as DNA: TGTGCCAGCAGTCCGTGGTTTGAGACCCAGTACTTC. Translation gives CASSPWFETQYF.

V and J are TRBV5-1 and TRBJ2-1; no definite D call. V was clipped by 3 bases and J by 0 bases, with 10 bases between them. Per germline, CDR1 SGHRS and CDR2 YFSETQ. The CDR3 loop spans 15 amino acids. The CDR3 nucleotides are TGCGCCAGCAGCTCTGGGTCCGCCTCCTACAATGAGCAGTTCTTC. Its protein is CASSSGSASYNEQFF. Based on the CDR3 plus reference TRBV5-1 and TRBJ2-1, the full variable domain is KAGVTQTPRYLIKTRGQQVTLSCSPISGHRSVSWYQQTPGQGLQFLFEYFSETQRNKGNFPGRFSGRQFSNSRSEMNVSTLELGDSALYLCASSSGSASYNEQFFGPGTRLTVL.

In its sample, this clonotype was seen a few times. Compared with germline, one end of the junction differs, possibly owing to a read error. Here the CDR3 reads CASSQGGRGTSEKLFF. The CDR3 DNA sequence: TGTGCCAGCAGCCAAGGGGGGCGCGGAACTAGTGAAAAACTGTTTTTT. The V gene is TRBV4-2, the J gene TRBJ1-4; D is possibly TRBD1 (6 bases). The CDR3 sequence is 16 residues long. Germline V gives CDR1 LGHNA, CDR2 YNFKEQ.

This clonotype has just a few counts. J is TRBJ1-1 and V is TRBV14, with D possibly matching TRBD1 (5 bases). Germline values: CDR1 SGHDN, CDR2 FVKESK. This CDR3 spans 16 amino acids. The V end lost 5 bases, the J end lost 3 bases, and 19 bases lay between the germline ends. Written as DNA, the CDR3 is TGTGCCAGCAGCTCCCGTGCGGGACGGAAGGACACTGAAGCTTTCTTT. Encoded protein: CASSSRAGRKDTEAFF.

This chain connects TRBV7-9 to TRBJ2-3; 7 nucleotides agree with TRBD1. Per germline, CDR1 SEHNR and CDR2 FQNEAQ (reference sequence). The CDR3 is 16 amino acids. V shed 1 base, J shed 5 bases, and the junction held 9 bases outside the gene matches. The DNA for the CDR3 is TGTGCCAGCAGCTTAGAGGGGGCCCCCCCCCAAGATACGCAGTATTTT. Translated, it gives CASSLEGAPPQDTQYF.